A single sample is the source of the 3 T cell receptor beta chains below, sequenced in a study of spatial heterogeneity in lung cancer. Time point indicated: sample taken at primary tumor resection. From the 5' RACE reads, TCRdb called clonotypes with MiXCR, one entry per CDR3 protein. The table records some 41,000 distinct CDR3 sequences, under 7.5% of them present only once. The starting material was PBMCs, obtained at surgery. All receptors derive from a female donor with early-stage non-small cell lung cancer.

Ten or more counts support this clonotype. This sequence joins TRBV7-2 and TRBJ1-6; D is possibly TRBD1 (5 bases). The germline V gene has CDR1 SGHTA and CDR2 FQGNSA. The V gene lost 2 bases and the J gene lost 11 bases, with 10 bases spanning the gap. The CDR3 contains 13 residues. This chain's CDR3 is CASSLIQATPLHF. For the CDR3, the DNA is TGTGCCAGCAGCTTAATACAGGCAACACCCCTCCACTTT.

This clonotype was seen repeatedly, ten times or more. CDR3 residues: CASSPQGEEAFF. The CDR3 DNA sequence: TGTGCCAGCTCACCACAGGGAGAAGAGGCTTTCTTT. This chain connects TRBV18 to TRBJ1-1; the D is unclear. With 1 base removed from V and 11 bases from J, the gap between germline ends came to 11 bases. The CDR3 contains 12 residues. Germline V gene lookup returns CDR1 KGHSH and CDR2 LQKENI.

As for this clonotype: This may arise from a read error, as a much more abundant clone is one base away. The chain combines TRBV6-5 with TRBJ1-5; D call uncertain. CDR3 length equals 13 residues. Germline V lookup: CDR1 MNHEY, CDR2 SVGAGI. CDR3 nucleotide sequence: TGTGCCAGCTCCCCCCGGGTCAATCAGCCCCGGCATTTT. This translates into CASSPRVNQPRHF.